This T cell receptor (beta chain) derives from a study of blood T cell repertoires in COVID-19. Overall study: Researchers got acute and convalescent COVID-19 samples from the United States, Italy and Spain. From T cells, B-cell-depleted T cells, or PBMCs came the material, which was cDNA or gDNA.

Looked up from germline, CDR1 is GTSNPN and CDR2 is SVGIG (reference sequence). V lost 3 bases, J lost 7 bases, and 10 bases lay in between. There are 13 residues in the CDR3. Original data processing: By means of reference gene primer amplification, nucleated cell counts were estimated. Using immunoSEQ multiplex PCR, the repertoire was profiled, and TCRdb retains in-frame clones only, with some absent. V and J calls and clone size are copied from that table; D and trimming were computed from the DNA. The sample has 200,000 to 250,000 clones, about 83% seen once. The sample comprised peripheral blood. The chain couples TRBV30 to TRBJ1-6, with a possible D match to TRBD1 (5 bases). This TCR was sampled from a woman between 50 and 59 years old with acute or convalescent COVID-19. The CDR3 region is CAWSPPGNSPLHF. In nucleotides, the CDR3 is TGTGCCTGGAGCCCCCCAGGGAATTCACCCCTCCACTTT.